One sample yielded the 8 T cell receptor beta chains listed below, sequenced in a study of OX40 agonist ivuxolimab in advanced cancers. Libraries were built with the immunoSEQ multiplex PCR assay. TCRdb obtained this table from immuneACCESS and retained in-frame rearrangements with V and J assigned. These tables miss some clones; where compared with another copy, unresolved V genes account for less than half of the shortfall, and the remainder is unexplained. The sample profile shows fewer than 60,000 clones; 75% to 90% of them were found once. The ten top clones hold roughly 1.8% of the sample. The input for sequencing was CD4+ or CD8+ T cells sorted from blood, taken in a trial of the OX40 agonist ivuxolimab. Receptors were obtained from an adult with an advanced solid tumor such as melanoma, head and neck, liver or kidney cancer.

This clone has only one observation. CDR3 in amino acids: CASSPGSGSVNEQYF. CDR3 DNA sequence: TGTGCCAGCTCACCAGGTAGCGGGAGCGTCAACGAGCAGTACTTC. The V and J genes are TRBV18 and TRBJ2-7; TRBD2 matches at 9 bases. Germline CDR1 and CDR2: KGHSH and LQKENI. The CDR3 runs to 15 residues. J gave up 5 bases and V 2 bases, and 7 bases lay outside the gene matches.

CDR3 in amino acids: CASSYSRGYSEEQYV. The CDR3 DNA is TGTGCCAGCAGTTACTCCCGAGGTTACAGCGAGGAGCAGTACGTC. The J gene is TRBJ2-7, the V gene TRBV6-6; D remains unclear. Trimming removed 0 bases at V and 7 bases at J, with 16 bases between. The CDR3 covers 15 residues. Germline V gene data show CDR1 as MNHNY and CDR2 as SVGAGI (reference sequence).

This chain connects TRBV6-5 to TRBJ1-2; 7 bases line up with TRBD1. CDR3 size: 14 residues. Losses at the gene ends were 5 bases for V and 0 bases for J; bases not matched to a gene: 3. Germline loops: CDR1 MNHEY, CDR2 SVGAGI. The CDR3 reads CASSRQGTNYGYTF. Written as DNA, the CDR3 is TGTGCCAGCAGTAGACAGGGAACTAACTATGGCTACACCTTC.

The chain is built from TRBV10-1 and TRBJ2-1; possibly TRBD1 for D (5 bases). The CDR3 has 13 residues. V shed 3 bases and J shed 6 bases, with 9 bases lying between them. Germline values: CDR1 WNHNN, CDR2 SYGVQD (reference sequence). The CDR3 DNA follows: TGCGCCAGCAGTGAACGACAGTCCAATGAGCAGTTCTTC. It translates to CASSERQSNEQFF.

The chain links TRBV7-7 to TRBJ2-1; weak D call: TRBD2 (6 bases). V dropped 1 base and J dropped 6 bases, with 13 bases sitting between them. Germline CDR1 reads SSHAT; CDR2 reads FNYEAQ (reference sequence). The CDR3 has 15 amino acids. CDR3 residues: CASSLVGGSVNEQFF. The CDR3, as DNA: TGTGCCAGCAGCTTAGTCGGGGGATCTGTCAATGAGCAGTTCTTC.

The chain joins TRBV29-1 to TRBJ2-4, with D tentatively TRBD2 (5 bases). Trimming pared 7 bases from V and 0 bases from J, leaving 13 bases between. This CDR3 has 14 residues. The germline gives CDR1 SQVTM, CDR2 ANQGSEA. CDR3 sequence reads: CSAYLSGAKNIQYF. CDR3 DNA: TGCAGCGCTTACCTAAGCGGAGCCAAAAACATTCAGTACTTC.

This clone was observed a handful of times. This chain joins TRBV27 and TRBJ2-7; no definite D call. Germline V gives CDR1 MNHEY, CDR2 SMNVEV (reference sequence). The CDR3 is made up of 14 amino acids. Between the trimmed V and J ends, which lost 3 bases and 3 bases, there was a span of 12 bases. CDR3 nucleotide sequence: TGTGCCAGCAGTTTGGGGTACTATAACTACGAGCAGTACTTC. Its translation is CASSLGYYNYEQYF.

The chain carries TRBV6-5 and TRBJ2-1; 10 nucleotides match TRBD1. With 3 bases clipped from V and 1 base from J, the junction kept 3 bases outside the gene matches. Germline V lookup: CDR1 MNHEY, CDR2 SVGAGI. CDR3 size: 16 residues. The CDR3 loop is CASSYAGQGSYNEQFF. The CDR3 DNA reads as TGTGCCAGCAGTTATGCGGGACAGGGGTCCTACAATGAGCAGTTCTTC.